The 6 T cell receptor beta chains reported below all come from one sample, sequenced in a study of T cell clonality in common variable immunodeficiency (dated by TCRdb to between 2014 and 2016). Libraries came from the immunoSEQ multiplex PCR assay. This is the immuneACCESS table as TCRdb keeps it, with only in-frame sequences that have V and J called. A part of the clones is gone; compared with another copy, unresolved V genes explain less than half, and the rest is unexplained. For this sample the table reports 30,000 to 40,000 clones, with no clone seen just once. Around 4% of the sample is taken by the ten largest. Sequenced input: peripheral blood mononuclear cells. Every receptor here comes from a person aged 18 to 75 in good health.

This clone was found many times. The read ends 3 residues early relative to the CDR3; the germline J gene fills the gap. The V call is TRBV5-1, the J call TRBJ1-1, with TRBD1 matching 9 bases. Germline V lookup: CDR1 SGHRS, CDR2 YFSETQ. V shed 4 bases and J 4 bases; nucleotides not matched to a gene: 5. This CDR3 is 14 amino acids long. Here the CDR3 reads CASSPGQGTTEAFF. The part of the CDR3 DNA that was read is TGCGCCAGCAGCCCGGGACAGGGTACCACTGAA. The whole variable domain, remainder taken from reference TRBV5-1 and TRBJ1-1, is KAGVTQTPRYLIKTRGQQVTLSCSPISGHRSVSWYQQTPGQGLQFLFEYFSETQRNKGNFPGRFSGRQFSNSRSEMNVSTLELGDSALYLCASSPGQGTTEAFFGQGTRLTVV.

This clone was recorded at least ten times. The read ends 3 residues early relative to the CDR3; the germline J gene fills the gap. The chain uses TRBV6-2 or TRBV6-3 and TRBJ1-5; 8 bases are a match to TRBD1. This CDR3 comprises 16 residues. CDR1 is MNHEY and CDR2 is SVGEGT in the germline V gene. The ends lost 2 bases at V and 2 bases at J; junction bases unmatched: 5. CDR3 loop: CASSYGDRMGNQPQHF. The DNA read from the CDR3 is TGTGCCAGCAGTTACGGGGACAGGATGGGCAATCAGCCC.

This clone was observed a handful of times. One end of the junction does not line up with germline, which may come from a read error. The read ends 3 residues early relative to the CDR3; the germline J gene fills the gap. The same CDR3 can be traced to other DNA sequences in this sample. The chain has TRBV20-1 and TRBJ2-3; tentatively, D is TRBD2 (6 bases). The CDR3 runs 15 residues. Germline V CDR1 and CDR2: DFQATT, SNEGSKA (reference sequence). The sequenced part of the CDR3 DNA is TGCAGTGCTAGAGGCGGAGGGGTGGGCACGGATACG. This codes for CSARGGGVGTDT. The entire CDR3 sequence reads CSARGGGVGTDTQYF.

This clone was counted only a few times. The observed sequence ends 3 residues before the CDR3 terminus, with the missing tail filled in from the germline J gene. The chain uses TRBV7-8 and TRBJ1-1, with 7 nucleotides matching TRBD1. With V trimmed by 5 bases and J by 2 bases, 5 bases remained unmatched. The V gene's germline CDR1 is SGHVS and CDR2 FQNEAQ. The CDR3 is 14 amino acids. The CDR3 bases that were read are TGTGCCAGCAGCATTGGGACAGCAAACACTGAA. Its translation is CASSIGTANTE. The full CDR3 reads CASSIGTANTEAFF.

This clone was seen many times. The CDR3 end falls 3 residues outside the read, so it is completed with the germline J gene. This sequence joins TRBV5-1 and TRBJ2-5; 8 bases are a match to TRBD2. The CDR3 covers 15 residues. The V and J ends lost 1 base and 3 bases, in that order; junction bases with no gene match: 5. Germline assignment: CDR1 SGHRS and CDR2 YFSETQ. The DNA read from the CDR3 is TGCGCCAGCAGCTTGAGCCAGCGGGGGAAAGAGACC. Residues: CASSLSQRGKET. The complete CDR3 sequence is CASSLSQRGKETQYF.

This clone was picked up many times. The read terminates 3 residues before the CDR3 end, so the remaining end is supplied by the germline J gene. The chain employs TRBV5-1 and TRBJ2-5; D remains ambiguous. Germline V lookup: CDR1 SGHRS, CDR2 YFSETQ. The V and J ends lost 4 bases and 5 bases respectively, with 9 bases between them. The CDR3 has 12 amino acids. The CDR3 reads CASSPLDETQYF. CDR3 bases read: TGCGCCAGCAGCCCGCTAGATGAGACC.